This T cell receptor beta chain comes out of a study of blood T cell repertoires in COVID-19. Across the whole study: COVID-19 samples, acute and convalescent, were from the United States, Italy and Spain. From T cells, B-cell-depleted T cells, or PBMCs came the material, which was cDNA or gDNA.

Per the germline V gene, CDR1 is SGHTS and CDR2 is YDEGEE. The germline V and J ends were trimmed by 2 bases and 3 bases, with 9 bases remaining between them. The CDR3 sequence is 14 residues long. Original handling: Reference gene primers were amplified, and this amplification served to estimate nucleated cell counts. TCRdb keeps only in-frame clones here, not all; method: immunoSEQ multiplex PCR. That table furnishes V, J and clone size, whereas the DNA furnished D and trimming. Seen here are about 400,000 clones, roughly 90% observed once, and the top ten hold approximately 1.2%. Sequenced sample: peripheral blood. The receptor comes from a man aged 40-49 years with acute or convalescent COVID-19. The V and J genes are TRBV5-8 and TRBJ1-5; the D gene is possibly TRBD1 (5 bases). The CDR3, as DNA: TGTGCCAGCAGCTTTGACAGCTACAATCAGCCCCAGCATTTT. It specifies CASSFDSYNQPQHF.